These T cell receptor beta chains were read from a single sample in a study of blood T cell repertoires in COVID-19. Generated by immunoSEQ multiplex PCR, the TCRdb table keeps only in-frame clones and is missing some. The top ten clones hold 4.2% of a sample with more than 85,000 clones, about nine tenths of them seen once. Sequencing was carried out using peripheral blood. Receptor source: a man between 18 and 35 years old with acute or convalescent COVID-19. CDR3s include the opening cysteine and the closing phenylalanine or tryptophan. D genes are given only for firm matches. Only part of the rows carry a size: once, few, many, or a class if the clone is expanded.

D,J,V,size,DNA,CDR3
NA,TRBJ1-3,TRBV15,once,TGTGCCACCAGCAGAGGCACGGGGAACTGGAACACCATATATTTT,CATSRGTGNWNTIYF
TRBD2,TRBJ2-1,TRBV7-2,once,TGTGCCAGCAGTTCCCTAGCGGGAGGCCGAGACGATGAGCAGTTCTTC,CASSSLAGGRDDEQFF
NA,TRBJ2-7,TRBV10-1,NA,TGCGCCAGCAGTGACCAGGGGTCGGCGGCCGAGCAGTACTTC,CASSDQGSAAEQYF
TRBD2,TRBJ2-3,TRBV13,NA,TGTGCCAGCAGCTTAGGGTCAAGGCGGCTAGCGGTAACAGATACGCAGTATTTT,CASSLGSRRLAVTDTQYF
NA,TRBJ2-1,TRBV12-3/TRBV12-4,NA,TGTGCCAGCAGTTTGGTTACGGACAAACAGTTCTTC,CASSLVTDKQFF
NA,TRBJ2-3,TRBV6-5,NA,TGTGCCAGCAGTAGATCCGCGGGCACAGATACGCAGTATTTT,CASSRSAGTDTQYF
NA,TRBJ2-1,TRBV25-1,NA,TGTGCCAGCAGTGAATCCCCAGGAAATGAGCAGTTCTTC,CASSESPGNEQFF
NA,TRBJ2-7,TRBV29-1,NA,TGCAGCGTTGATACTCGCAGGGCCGGTTGGAACGAGCAGTACTTC,CSVDTRRAGWNEQYF
TRBD2,TRBJ2-1,TRBV5-1,NA,TGCGCCAGCAGCCTCAATTCCGGGACTAGCCTCCCACGGGAGCAGTTCTTC,CASSLNSGTSLPREQFF
TRBD1,TRBJ2-7,TRBV6-1,NA,TGTGCCAGCAGTGAAAAGTGGACAGGAGTCTACGAGCAGTACTTC,CASSEKWTGVYEQYF
TRBD2,TRBJ2-5,TRBV7-6,NA,TGTGCCAGCAGCTTAAACACGGGACTAGCTCGAGAGACCCAGTACTTC,CASSLNTGLARETQYF
TRBD2,TRBJ2-1,TRBV5-1,NA,TGCGCCAGCAGCTCTCCGGGGCTAGCGGGTGACAATGAGCAGTTCTTC,CASSSPGLAGDNEQFF
NA,TRBJ2-7,TRBV5-1,once,TGCGCCAGCAGCTTCGGGGGACAGCTCTCCTACGAGCAGTACTTC,CASSFGGQLSYEQYF
TRBD1,TRBJ1-5,TRBV15,NA,TGTGCCACCAGCAGGGACAGGCCGAATCAGCCCCAGCATTTT,CATSRDRPNQPQHF
NA,TRBJ2-2,TRBV7-5,NA,TGTGTCAGAACCATCCGGGGAGGGCATAACGGGGAGCTGTTTTTT,CVRTIRGGHNGELFF
TRBD2,TRBJ2-7,TRBV4-1,NA,TGCGCCAGCAGCCACCTGGCTAGCGGGGGGACCTACGAGCAGTACTTC,CASSHLASGGTYEQYF
TRBD1,TRBJ1-4,TRBV24-1,NA,TGTGCCACCAGTGATTCCGGGACAGGGGTCGCTGAAAAACTGTTTTTT,CATSDSGTGVAEKLFF
TRBD2,TRBJ2-1,TRBV13,NA,TGTGCCAGCAGCTTCGGATCGGTGGCAGGGAGGGGCAATGAGCAGTTCTTC,CASSFGSVAGRGNEQFF
TRBD1,TRBJ1-6,TRBV30,NA,TGTGCCTGGAGTGGACAGGGACCGAATTCACCCCTCCACTTT,CAWSGQGPNSPLHF
NA,TRBJ2-3,TRBV19,few,TGTGCCAGTAGTACGACTCCACTATCGCAGTATTTT,CASSTTPLSQYF
TRBD2,TRBJ2-7,TRBV6-6,NA,TGTGCCAGCAGCCGACTAGCGGAAGGCTACGAGCAGTACTTC,CASSRLAEGYEQYF
TRBD1,TRBJ1-6,TRBV18,NA,TGTGCCAGCTCACCAAATATCCCCACAGGGGGATCCGTCTCCCTCCACTTT,CASSPNIPTGGSVSLHF
TRBD2,TRBJ2-1,TRBV3-1/TRBV3-2,NA,TGTGCCAGCAACCAGACTAGCCCAACCTACAATGAGCAGTTCTTC,CASNQTSPTYNEQFF
TRBD1,TRBJ1-5,TRBV6-5,NA,TGTGCCAGCACCAGGGGGACAGAAGTTCAGCCCCAGCATTTT,CASTRGTEVQPQHF
NA,TRBJ2-4,TRBV19,NA,TGTGCCAGGTACAGGGGGGGGAGAGCCAAAAACATTCAGTACTTC,CARYRGGRAKNIQYF
TRBD2,TRBJ2-1,TRBV18,NA,TGTGCCAGCTCAACGGGGGGTAGCTCCTACAATGAGCAGTTCTTC,CASSTGGSSYNEQFF
TRBD1,TRBJ1-2,TRBV14,NA,TGTGCCAGCAGCCTTCCCGGGACAGGGAAAGGCTACACCTTC,CASSLPGTGKGYTF
NA,TRBJ1-2,TRBV3-1/TRBV3-2,NA,TGTGCCAGCAGCCAAGTCGGGGACAAGTCCAGGGGCTACACCTTC,CASSQVGDKSRGYTF
TRBD2,TRBJ2-1,TRBV14,NA,TGTGCCAGCAGTCTTGGGACTAGCGCCTACAATGAGCAGTTCTTC,CASSLGTSAYNEQFF
NA,TRBJ1-5,TRBV5-1,NA,TGCGCCAGCAGCCCCGGGGGGGGGCTTGGGAGCAATCAGCCCCAGCATTTT,CASSPGGGLGSNQPQHF
NA,TRBJ1-1,TRBV9,NA,TGTGCCAGCAGCGTAGAGAAGGACAGCATGAACACTGAAGCTTTCTTT,CASSVEKDSMNTEAFF
TRBD1,TRBJ2-7,TRBV27,NA,TGTGCCAGCAGTTTAAGGCAGGGGGTCACCTACGAGCAGTACTTC,CASSLRQGVTYEQYF
NA,TRBJ2-7,TRBV6-6,NA,TGTGCCAGCAGTTTTACCGGGACCCCGGGGGACGAGCAGTACTTC,CASSFTGTPGDEQYF
TRBD1,TRBJ1-2,TRBV7-9,NA,TGTGCCAGCAGCCCTTCAGGGGGCACCGTGTCCCTTTATGGCTACACCTTC,CASSPSGGTVSLYGYTF
TRBD1,TRBJ2-5,TRBV11-3,NA,TGTGCCAGCAGCTTATCGGGACAGGGGGCGCTGGAGACCCAGTACTTC,CASSLSGQGALETQYF
NA,TRBJ2-7,TRBV18,NA,TGTGCCAGCTCACCACGTGAAGGACTCTCCTACGAGCAGTACTTC,CASSPREGLSYEQYF
NA,TRBJ1-2,TRBV10-1,NA,TGCGCCAGCAGTGAGTCTGCGGCGTCCTATGGCTACACCTTC,CASSESAASYGYTF
TRBD1,TRBJ2-4,TRBV5-1,NA,TGCGCCAGCAGCCGTAATGGACAGGGGGTTGGAGTCAAAAACATTCAGTACTTC,CASSRNGQGVGVKNIQYF
TRBD1,TRBJ1-6,TRBV6-5,NA,TGTGCCAGCTCTAAATCAGGGGGGAATTCACCCCTCCACTTT,CASSKSGGNSPLHF
NA,TRBJ1-2,TRBV7-9,NA,TGTGCCAGCAGCTTAAAACAGAACTATGGCTACACCTTC,CASSLKQNYGYTF
NA,TRBJ1-4,TRBV6-1,NA,TGTGCCAGCAGTGATGACAGGAGATCCGAAAAACTGTTTTTT,CASSDDRRSEKLFF
NA,TRBJ1-2,TRBV12-3/TRBV12-4,NA,TGTGCCAGCAGACCCCCGGGAAGTCATGGCTACACCTTC,CASRPPGSHGYTF
NA,TRBJ1-5,TRBV2,NA,TGTGCCAGCACTCCCGAGGGGGGGCGCGGGAATCAGCCCCAGCATTTT,CASTPEGGRGNQPQHF
TRBD1,TRBJ1-2,TRBV27,NA,TGTGCCAGCAGTTGGGGACAGGGCTATGGCTACACCTTC,CASSWGQGYGYTF
NA,TRBJ2-7,TRBV20-1,NA,TGCAGTGCTAGTGAGCCCTCGAGGTCCTACGAGCAGTACTTC,CSASEPSRSYEQYF
TRBD1,TRBJ1-1,TRBV5-1,NA,TGCGCCAGCTTCGAAACAGGGGCGAACTTAGATGAAGCTTTCTTT,CASFETGANLDEAFF
NA,TRBJ2-7,TRBV7-7,NA,TGTGCCAGCAGCTCCTCCCCAGGGACCTACGAGCAGTACTTC,CASSSSPGTYEQYF
TRBD1,TRBJ1-5,TRBV2,NA,TGTGCCAGCAAAGCGGGACAGGGGGCCCAGCCCCAGCATTTT,CASKAGQGAQPQHF
NA,TRBJ2-3,TRBV14,NA,TGTGCCAGCAGCCAAGAAATCGTTGATACGCAGTATTTT,CASSQEIVDTQYF
NA,TRBJ1-5,TRBV7-9,NA,TGTGCCAGCAGCTTAGCGCAGGGCAGCCTCAATCAGCCCCAGCATTTT,CASSLAQGSLNQPQHF
TRBD1,TRBJ1-3,TRBV3-1/TRBV3-2,NA,TGTGCCAGCAGCCAAGCAGCAAGGGGGCAAGGAAACACCATATATTTT,CASSQAARGQGNTIYF
NA,TRBJ2-7,TRBV30,NA,TGTGCCTGGAGCGCAAGGGGGGGCCTCCTTCACGAGCAGTACTTC,CAWSARGGLLHEQYF
NA,TRBJ1-6,TRBV7-9,NA,TGTGCCACCGCGGGGGGGAATAATTCACCCCTCCACTTT,CATAGGNNSPLHF
TRBD1,TRBJ1-1,TRBV12-3/TRBV12-4,NA,TGTGCCAGCAGTTACAGGGGGCGGACTGAAGCTTTCTTT,CASSYRGRTEAFF
NA,TRBJ2-7,TRBV19,NA,TGTGCCAGTAGTATGGAGACAGATTCCTACGAGCAGTACTTC,CASSMETDSYEQYF
NA,TRBJ1-2,TRBV27,NA,TGTGCCAGCAGTTTCCTCAACAGCTATGGCTACACCTTC,CASSFLNSYGYTF
NA,TRBJ1-1,TRBV5-1,NA,TGCGCCAGCAGCTTGGGGCGGGTCTCGAACACTGAAGCTTTCTTT,CASSLGRVSNTEAFF